The 4 T cell receptor beta chains below were found in one sample sequenced in a study of T cell repertoires in cytomegalovirus infection. TCRdb reprocessed the reads with MiXCR, giving one entry per CDR3 protein. The top ten clones hold around 13% of a sample with 700,000 to 900,000 distinct CDR3 sequences, roughly 28% of them seen once. No antigen has been identified for these receptors. The starting material was cultured CD8+ T cells from PBMCs, obtained from culture after CMV antigen stimulation. Receptors originate from a human donor in good health (CMV status not recorded). Some clones in this sample may be carry-over from other donors' samples.

This clonotype was counted ten times or more. One junction end disagrees with the germline gene, perhaps due to a read error. V usage is TRBV12-3 or TRBV12-4 and J usage is TRBJ2-7, with D perhaps given as TRBD1 or TRBD2 (6 bases each). The CDR3 totals 11 residues. The CDR3 DNA sequence: TGTGCCAGCAGCATCGGACAGACGGGAGTTTGG. Translated: CASSIGQTGVW.

This clonotype showed up just once. The rearrangement links TRBV4-1 to TRBJ2-7; a weak D match, TRBD2 (5 bases). The CDR3 runs 14 residues. Trimming left V 0 bases short and J 3 bases short, with 9 bases between. Looked up from germline, CDR1 is MGHRA and CDR2 is YSYEKL. The CDR3 nucleotides read TGCGCCAGCAGCCAAGAACGGGGTCTCTACGAGCAGTACTTC. It codes for CASSQERGLYEQYF.

In this sample, this clonotype turned up a few times. The chain's CDR3 is CASISTGTSYNEQFF. CDR3 nucleotide sequence: TGTGCCAGCATCTCAACAGGGACCTCCTACAATGAGCAGTTCTTC. The chain uses TRBV6-2 or TRBV6-3 and TRBJ2-1; D is possibly TRBD1 (6 bases). Trimming cost V 7 bases and J 0 bases, with 13 bases left between them. From germline, CDR1 is MNHEY and CDR2 SVGEGT. This CDR3 comprises 15 residues.

The chain joins TRBV7-9 to TRBJ1-5, with 9 bases aligning to TRBD1. Germline V gene data show CDR1 as SEHNR and CDR2 as FQNEAQ (reference sequence). The length of the CDR3 is 14 residues. The junction had 4 bases not matched to a gene; V was cut back by 5 bases and J by 5 bases. The chain's CDR3 is CASSRTGVYQPQHF. CDR3 sequence (DNA): TGTGCCAGCAGCCGGACAGGGGTTTATCAGCCCCAGCATTTT.